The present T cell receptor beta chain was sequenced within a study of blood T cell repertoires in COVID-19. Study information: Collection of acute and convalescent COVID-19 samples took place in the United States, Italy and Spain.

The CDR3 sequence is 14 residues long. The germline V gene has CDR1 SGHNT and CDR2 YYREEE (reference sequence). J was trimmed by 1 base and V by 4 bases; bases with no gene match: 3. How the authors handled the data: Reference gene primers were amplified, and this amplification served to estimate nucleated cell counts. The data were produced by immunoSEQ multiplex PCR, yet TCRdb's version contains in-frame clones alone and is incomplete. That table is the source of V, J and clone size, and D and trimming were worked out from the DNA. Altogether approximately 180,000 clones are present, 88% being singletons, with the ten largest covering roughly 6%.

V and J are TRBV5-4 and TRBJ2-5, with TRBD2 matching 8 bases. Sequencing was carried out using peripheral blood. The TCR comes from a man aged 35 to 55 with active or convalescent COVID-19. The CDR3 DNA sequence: TGTGCCAGCAGCCTTAGCGGGGCCCAAGAGACCCAGTACTTC. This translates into CASSLSGAQETQYF.